The entry that follows covers one TCR beta chain sequence. The sample belongs to a study of blood T cell repertoires in COVID-19. Overall study context: Samples taken during acute and convalescent COVID-19 were collected in the United States, Italy and Spain. T cells, B-cell-depleted T cells, or PBMCs provided the cDNA or gDNA that served as material.

Here immunoSEQ multiplex PCR was the method, and the copy in TCRdb shows in-frame clones only, minus some. Counted here are roughly 33,000 clones, approximately 82% occurring once; the ten biggest clones make up 6% to 8%. The CDR3 sequence is 13 residues long. V shed 6 bases and J shed 6 bases, with 11 bases lying between them. Germline loops: CDR1 LNHDA, CDR2 SQIVND (reference sequence). The sequence was obtained from a woman aged 55-75 years with acute or convalescent COVID-19. This sequence joins TRBV19 and TRBJ1-4, with unresolved D. Sequencing input: peripheral blood. The CDR3 nucleotides are TGTGCCAGTAGACCCGGGAACGATGAAAAACTGTTTTTT. Protein product: CASRPGNDEKLFF.